The 29 T cell receptor beta chains given below trace back to one sample, sequenced in a study of T cell responses to AZD1222 COVID-19 vaccine. Sequencing was performed with immunoSEQ multiplex PCR; in TCRdb, only in-frame clones are kept and a portion is missing. The sample has more than 85,000 clones, roughly 80% seen once. The sequencing used peripheral blood, collected on day 0 of AZD1222 vaccination. The origin of the receptors is an adult in good health.

This clone was seen only a few times. The rearrangement links TRBV7-9 to TRBJ2-2; possibly TRBD1 or TRBD2 for D (6 bases each). The CDR3 is 16 amino acids. Trimming pared 4 bases from V and 4 bases from J, leaving 16 bases between. CDR1 and CDR2 from the germline V gene are SEHNR and FQNEAQ (reference sequence). Here the CDR3 DNA reads TGTGCCAGCAGCTCGAGAGGGGGGCGAGGCACCGGGGAGCTGTTTTTT. Translation gives CASSSRGGRGTGELFF.

The V gene is TRBV4-2, the J gene TRBJ2-2; 12 positions agree with TRBD1. With 2 bases clipped from V and 2 bases from J, the junction kept 3 bases outside the gene matches. Germline CDR1 LGHNA, CDR2 YNFKEQ. This CDR3 is built from 17 residues. The CDR3 region is CASSQRDRGHNTGELFF. The CDR3 bases are TGTGCCAGCAGCCAAAGGGACAGGGGGCATAACACCGGGGAGCTGTTTTTT.

The genes are TRBV7-2 and TRBJ1-1; D is ambiguous. V was shortened by 5 bases and J by 6 bases, with 16 bases between the two germline ends. The germline V gene encodes CDR1 SGHTA and CDR2 FQGNSA. The CDR3 runs to 14 residues. The CDR3 DNA sequence: TGTGCCAGCAGCCTTACAGAGGCGAGGGCTGAAGCTTTCTTT. Residues: CASSLTEARAEAFF.

This clone was observed a single time. The rearrangement links TRBV4-2 to TRBJ2-3, with 8 bases identical to TRBD2. The germline CDR1 and CDR2 sequences are LGHNA and YNFKEQ. Trimming took 6 bases from V and 6 from J; bases not matched to a gene: 11. This CDR3 has 15 amino acids. CDR3 nucleotide sequence: TGTGCCAGCAGACGGTCCGGGGGGGGCCGGGATACGCAGTATTTT. Its protein is CASRRSGGGRDTQYF.

V gene TRBV6-2 or TRBV6-3 combines with J gene TRBJ1-5, with D uncertain. The CDR3 has 17 amino acids. Trimming removed 0 bases from V and 0 bases from J, with 12 bases in between. Germline loops: CDR1 MNHEY, CDR2 SVGEGT. The CDR3 sequence is CASSYSIWVNSNQPQHF. The DNA for the CDR3 is TGTGCCAGCAGTTACTCGATTTGGGTGAATAGCAATCAGCCCCAGCATTTT.

V is TRBV29-1 and J is TRBJ1-2; TRBD1 is a possible D gene (6 bases). This CDR3 region has 10 residues. V was trimmed by 5 bases and J by 6 bases, leaving 7 bases between them. CDR1 is SQVTM, CDR2 ANQGSEA, per germline. CDR3 amino acids: CSVSGDGYTF. The DNA of the CDR3 is TGCAGCGTTTCAGGGGATGGCTACACCTTC. The full variable domain, in which reference TRBV29-1 and TRBJ1-2 provide the parts outside the CDR3, is SAVISQKPSRDICQRGTSLTIQCQVDSQVTMMFWYRQQPGQSLTLIATANQGSEATYESGFVIDKFPISRPNLTFSTLTVSNMSPEDSSIYLCSVSGDGYTFGSGTRLTVV.

This chain joins TRBV9 and TRBJ1-2; D remains unclear. This CDR3 contains 10 residues. CDR1 is SGDLS, CDR2 YYNGEE, per germline. Trimming stripped 0 bases from V and 8 bases from J, with 2 bases between. The CDR3 nucleotides are TGTGCCAGCAGCGTAGGCGGCTACACCTTC. Amino acids: CASSVGGYTF.

The rearrangement links TRBV6-5 to TRBJ1-2; D might be TRBD1 (6 bases). From germline, CDR1 is MNHEY and CDR2 SVGAGI. The CDR3 is 13 amino acids. Trimming cost V 3 bases and J 5 bases, with 10 bases left between them. CDR3 loop: CASSYKGGYGYTF. CDR3 bases: TGTGCCAGCAGTTATAAGGGGGGGTATGGCTACACCTTC.

The V call is TRBV4-3, the J call TRBJ2-5; a possible D gene is TRBD2 (5 bases). Germline V gene lookup returns CDR1 LGHNA and CDR2 YSLEER. This CDR3 is 14 amino acids long. Trimming stripped 1 base from V and 5 bases from J, with 11 bases between. The CDR3 protein is CASSQGTGGETQYF. The CDR3 DNA sequence: TGCGCCAGCAGCCAAGGGACGGGCGGGGAGACCCAGTACTTC.

The chain employs TRBV11-3 and TRBJ2-7; D gene unclear. Germline CDR1 reads SGHNT; CDR2 reads YENEEA. This CDR3 region has 9 residues. V was pared by 6 bases and J by 5 bases, with 2 bases between. CDR3 residues: CASRNEQYF. Here the CDR3 DNA reads TGTGCCAGCAGAAACGAGCAGTACTTC.

Only a few counts were recorded for this clone. This same CDR3 is encoded by further DNA sequences in the sample. The chain links TRBV19 to TRBJ2-5; 7 bases match TRBD2. The germline gives CDR1 LNHDA, CDR2 SQIVND (reference sequence). The CDR3 sequence is 13 residues long. The V and J ends lost 6 bases and 5 bases, in that order; junction bases with no gene match: 6. This chain's CDR3 is CASSRGGWETQYF. The DNA for the CDR3 is TGTGCCAGTAGCCGGGGAGGGTGGGAGACCCAGTACTTC.

The rearrangement joins TRBV21-1 to TRBJ1-5. TRBV21-1 is a documented pseudogene. The CDR3 runs to 21 residues. CDR3: CASGLDIYWAEHRLSNQPQHF. CDR3 sequence (DNA): TGTGCCAGCGGACTCGACATTTATTGGGCCGAGCACCGACTTAGCAATCAGCCCCAGCATTTT.

This rearrangement joins TRBV10-2 to TRBJ2-7, with 7 nucleotides matching TRBD2. The CDR3 totals 13 residues. Germline V gives CDR1 WSHSY, CDR2 SAAADI. V lost 6 bases, J lost 3 bases, and 5 bases stayed unmatched. The CDR3 protein is CASRGAGRYEQYF. CDR3 coding DNA: TGCGCCAGCAGAGGAGCGGGACGCTACGAGCAGTACTTC.

The chain is built from TRBV7-9 and TRBJ2-3, with 9 positions matching TRBD2. Germline CDR1 is SEHNR and CDR2 is FQNEAQ (reference sequence). J lost 2 bases, V lost 5 bases, and 14 bases had no gene match. The CDR3 runs 18 residues. The CDR3 is CASSRLFGASGVTDTQYF. CDR3 DNA: TGTGCCAGCAGCCGACTGTTCGGGGCTAGCGGGGTCACAGATACGCAGTATTTT. Full variable domain (remainder filled in from reference TRBV7-9 and TRBJ2-3): DTGVSQNPRHKITKRGQNVTFRCDPISEHNRLYWYRQTLGQGPEFLTYFQNEAQLEKSRLLSDRFSAERPKGSFSTLEIQRTEQGDSAMYLCASSRLFGASGVTDTQYFGPGTRLTVL.

In this sample, this clone turned up once. V and J are TRBV25-1 and TRBJ1-1; tentative D call: TRBD1 (6 bases). The germline V and J ends were trimmed by 0 bases and 4 bases, with 12 bases remaining between them. The CDR3 sequence is 15 residues long. Looked up from germline, CDR1 is MGHDK and CDR2 is SYGVNS. DNA of the CDR3: TGTGCCAGCAGTGAATACGGGGGGCAGGGCACTGAAGCTTTCTTT. Its protein is CASSEYGGQGTEAFF.

The chain links TRBV11-2 to TRBJ2-7, with a weak D call TRBD1 (5 bases). Looked up from germline, CDR1 is SGHAT and CDR2 is FQNNGV. The CDR3 is made up of 14 amino acids. Trimming removed 1 base from V and 9 bases from J, with 16 bases in between. The CDR3 protein is CASSLAGQQIGQYF. CDR3 DNA: TGTGCCAGCAGCTTAGCAGGGCAACAAATTGGGCAGTACTTC.

The rearrangement links TRBV9 to TRBJ1-5, with D possibly TRBD1 on 5 matching bases. There are 16 residues in the CDR3. The ends were cut back, 3 bases at V and 7 bases at J, with 20 bases in the middle. Germline CDR1 is SGDLS and CDR2 is YYNGEE. The CDR3 sequence is CASSAGTGGFGQPQHF. The CDR3 coding sequence is TGTGCCAGCAGCGCGGGGACGGGGGGGTTTGGGCAGCCCCAGCATTTT.

This chain links TRBV9 with TRBJ1-3; tentative D call: TRBD1 (5 bases). Trimming took off 0 bases at V and 0 bases at J, with 13 bases between the two ends. The CDR3 is made up of 17 amino acids. Germline CDR1 reads SGDLS; CDR2 reads YYNGEE. CDR3 loop: CASSVAADTYSGNTIYF. The CDR3, as DNA: TGTGCCAGCAGCGTAGCTGCGGACACTTACTCTGGAAACACCATATATTTT.

The chain links TRBV7-2 to TRBJ1-5, with a weak D call TRBD1 (6 bases). V lost 4 bases to trimming and J lost 3 bases, with 19 bases between them. The CDR3 has 17 amino acids. CDR1 is SGHTA, CDR2 FQGNSA, per germline. The CDR3 sequence is CASSSVPGTRHNQPQHF. The CDR3 DNA is TGTGCCAGCAGCTCAGTGCCCGGGACAAGACACAATCAGCCCCAGCATTTT.

The J gene is TRBJ2-2, the V gene TRBV3-1 (or the pseudogene TRBV3-2); TRBD1 matches at 8 bases. The CDR3 extends over 13 amino acids. V lost 4 bases to trimming and J lost 6 bases; unmatched junction nucleotides: 1. The germline V gene encodes CDR1 LGHDT and CDR2 YNNKEL (reference sequence). DNA of the CDR3: TGTGCCAGCAGCCTGGACAGGGCCGGGGAGCTGTTTTTT. This gives the protein CASSLDRAGELFF.

The V gene is TRBV4-3, the J gene TRBJ1-3; D call uncertain. Trimming took off 6 bases at V and 5 bases at J, with 17 bases between the two ends. The CDR3 runs to 15 residues. Germline loops: CDR1 LGHNA, CDR2 YSLEER. The DNA for the CDR3 is TGCGCCAGCAGTCCAAGTTCTGGGTATAGAAACACCATATATTTT. It translates to CASSPSSGYRNTIYF.

This clone was detected once. The rearrangement links TRBV7-2 to TRBJ1-5, with D unresolved. Germline assignment: CDR1 SGHTA and CDR2 FQGNSA. The CDR3 is 13 amino acids. V shed 5 bases and J shed 5 bases, with 10 bases lying between them. The CDR3 DNA reads TGTGCCAGCAGCCCGGACGGCTATCAGCCCCAGCATTTT. This translates into CASSPDGYQPQHF.

V is TRBV5-1 and J is TRBJ1-4; D is undetermined. The ends were cut back, 0 bases at V and 8 bases at J, with 8 bases in the middle. The CDR3 loop spans 13 amino acids. Germline CDR1 reads SGHRS; CDR2 reads YFSETQ. The CDR3 DNA reads as TGCGCCAGCAGCTTGGGGCCGGGGGAAAAACTGTTTTTT. This gives the protein CASSLGPGEKLFF. Combining the CDR3 with reference TRBV5-1 and TRBJ1-4 gives the whole variable domain KAGVTQTPRYLIKTRGQQVTLSCSPISGHRSVSWYQQTPGQGLQFLFEYFSETQRNKGNFPGRFSGRQFSNSRSEMNVSTLELGDSALYLCASSLGPGEKLFFGSGTQLSVL.

The gene calls are TRBV6-5 and TRBJ1-2; tentatively, D is TRBD1 (5 bases). In germline, CDR1 is MNHEY, CDR2 SVGAGI. V gave up 5 bases and J gave up 5 bases, with 9 bases separating them. The CDR3 length is 12 residues. The CDR3: CASSPGGYGYTF. The CDR3 bases are TGTGCCAGCAGTCCCGGGGGGTATGGCTACACCTTC.

The V gene is TRBV7-9, the J gene TRBJ1-4; possible D gene TRBD1, 6 bases. Germline CDR1 is SEHNR and CDR2 is FQNEAQ (reference sequence). This CDR3 region has 16 residues. The ends were cut back, 0 bases at V and 8 bases at J, with 16 bases in the middle. The chain's CDR3 is CASSLARGGKEEKLFF. The CDR3 coding sequence is TGTGCCAGCAGCTTAGCCAGGGGCGGAAAAGAAGAAAAACTGTTTTTT.

This clone was seen a few times. The gene calls are TRBV5-1 and TRBJ1-2, with unresolved D. The CDR3 totals 15 residues. V shed 3 bases and J shed 1 base, with 13 bases lying between them. CDR1 and CDR2 (germline): SGHRS, YFSETQ. Here the CDR3 reads CASSSSVVGNYGYTF. The CDR3 DNA sequence: TGCGCCAGCAGCTCGTCAGTCGTCGGTAACTATGGCTACACCTTC.

The rearrangement uses TRBV12-5 and TRBJ2-1; 7 bases map to TRBD2. Germline V lookup: CDR1 LGHNT, CDR2 FRNRAP. V lost 3 bases to trimming and J lost 3 bases; unmatched junction nucleotides: 5. This CDR3 comprises 15 residues. The CDR3 sequence: CASGFFRGDYNEQFF. The CDR3 DNA reads as TGTGCTAGTGGTTTTTTTCGGGGGGACTACAATGAGCAGTTCTTC.

The chain is built from TRBV7-2 and TRBJ2-7; TRBD1 matches 9 bases. Germline-derived CDR1 and CDR2 are SGHTA and FQGNSA. CDR3 length: 14 amino acids. Germline trimming cut 5 bases from V and 3 bases from J; bases unmatched to any gene: 5. CDR3 residues: CASSARTGDYEQYF. The CDR3 DNA reads TGTGCCAGCAGCGCAAGGACAGGGGACTACGAGCAGTACTTC. The full variable domain, with the rest looked up from reference TRBV7-2 and TRBJ2-7, is GAGVSQSPSNKVTEKGKDVELRCDPISGHTALYWYRQSLGQGLEFLIYFQGNSAPDKSGLPSDRFSAERTGGSVSTLTIQRTQQEDSAVYLCASSARTGDYEQYFGPGTRLTVT.

This chain links TRBV4-1 with TRBJ2-1; TRBD2 matches 8 bases. The V gene's germline CDR1 is MGHRA and CDR2 YSYEKL. Germline trimming cut 4 bases from V and 3 bases from J; bases unmatched to any gene: 5. The CDR3 is 15 amino acids. CDR3 amino acids: CASSLNSGIYNEQFF. The CDR3 coding sequence is TGCGCCAGCAGCCTCAATAGCGGGATCTACAATGAGCAGTTCTTC.